The 3 T cell receptor beta chains given below trace back to one sample, sequenced in a study of T cell responses to AZD1222 COVID-19 vaccine (dated by TCRdb to the early 2020s). Receptor libraries were prepared by the immunoSEQ multiplex PCR assay. This is the immuneACCESS table as TCRdb keeps it, with only in-frame sequences that have V and J called. A part of the clones is gone; compared with another copy, unresolved V genes explain less than half, and the rest is unexplained. The sample table records 110,000 or so clones; approximately 83% of these occur just once. Of the sample, 9.4% is held by the ten largest clones. The sample's time point label, in plain terms: baseline before first vaccination. This material consisted of peripheral blood, taken on day 0 of AZD1222 vaccination. Receptors originate from an adult in good health.

This chain uses TRBV5-6 with TRBJ1-2; no clear D. Germline lookup yields CDR1 SGHDT and CDR2 YYEEEE. This CDR3 is 17 amino acids long. The V end lost 4 bases, the J end lost 4 bases, and 23 bases lay between the germline ends. CDR3 coding DNA: TGTGCCAGCAGCCCTGTCTTCTCAGACCCAATGATCTATGGCTACACCTTC. Protein sequence: CASSPVFSDPMIYGYTF.

The V gene is TRBV10-3, the J gene TRBJ2-2; weak D call: TRBD1 (7 bases). The V and J ends lost 6 bases and 0 bases respectively, with 11 bases between them. This CDR3 has 15 amino acids. Germline CDR1 is ENHRY and CDR2 is SYGVKD. The DNA for the CDR3 is TGTGCCATCAGGGAGGGGGCAGCGAACACCGGGGAGCTGTTTTTT. It specifies CAIREGAANTGELFF.

The chain combines TRBV6-5 with TRBJ1-4; D possibly corresponds to TRBD1 (6 bases). Trimming left V 0 bases short and J 5 bases short, with 13 bases between. This CDR3 region has 16 residues. Per germline, CDR1 MNHEY and CDR2 SVGAGI. The CDR3 nucleotides are TGTGCCAGCAGTTACTCCCCTAGGGGGTGGAATGAAAAACTGTTTTTT. Translating gives CASSYSPRGWNEKLFF.